The 10 T cell receptor beta chains below all came from one sample that was sequenced in a study of T cells in Graves' hyperthyroidism and ophthalmopathy. Amplification of TCR beta CDR3 regions was performed using RNA transcripts as template. TCR CDR3 underwent first-round RT-PCR with the HTBI primer set. One entry per CDR3 protein results from TCRdb running MiXCR on the multiplex PCR reads. This table has a few hundred thousand distinct CDR3 sequences, roughly 15% appearing once. The sequenced sample was blood. These receptors originate from a woman aged 35 to 49 with Graves' hyperthyroidism.

In this sample, this clonotype turned up many times. The chain has TRBV5-1 and TRBJ1-2; no clear D. Deletions cut 4 bases from V and 2 bases from J, with 21 bases between. There are 17 residues in the CDR3. Germline CDR1 is SGHRS and CDR2 is YFSETQ. The CDR3 nucleotides are TGCGCCAGCAGCCCCGGTGGTGAGGTCCGGGGAAACTATGGCTACACCTTC. Translation: CASSPGGEVRGNYGYTF.

Ten or more counts support this clonotype. The V and J genes are TRBV6-1 and TRBJ1-6; perhaps TRBD1 as D (6 bases). Germline lookup yields CDR1 MNHNS and CDR2 SASEGT. The CDR3 length is 13 residues. Trimming pared 5 bases from V and 10 bases from J, leaving 12 bases between. The chain's CDR3 is CASSWEQGSPLHF. The CDR3 nucleotides are TGTGCCAGCAGTTGGGAACAGGGATCACCCCTCCACTTT.

The sample holds many counts of this clonotype. The CDR3 DNA reads TGTGCCAGCAGTTTAGGGCTAGCGGGACCGCATGAGCAGTTCTTC. Its translation: CASSLGLAGPHEQFF. This rearrangement joins TRBV28 to TRBJ2-1; TRBD2 matches 9 bases. CDR1 is MDHEN, CDR2 SYDVKM, per germline. The V segment lost 2 bases and the J segment 8 bases; nucleotides outside the gene matches: 7. The CDR3 is made up of 15 amino acids.

As regards this clonotype: This may be a read error: a much more frequent sequence differs by one nucleotide. The chain uses TRBV12-3 or TRBV12-4 and TRBJ2-3; 13 bases align to TRBD2. The CDR3 has 17 amino acids. Trimming took 6 bases from V and 1 from J; bases not matched to a gene: 7. CDR3 sequence reads: CASSRGTSGNGTDTQYF. CDR3 sequence (DNA): TGTGCCAGCAGCCGAGGGACTAGCGGGAACGGCACAGATACGCAGTATTTT.

This clonotype has only one observation. A single base separates this from a much larger clone, so it may be a read error. The chain employs TRBV5-1 and TRBJ2-1; D may match TRBD1 or TRBD2 (6 bases each). Germline CDR1 and CDR2: SGHRS and YFSETQ. The CDR3 has 17 residues. CDR3 in DNA: TGCGCCGGCAGCCGGGGGACCGCAGGGGACTCCTACAATGAGCAGTTCTTC. Translating gives CAGSRGTAGDSYNEQFF.

The chain has TRBV7-2 and TRBJ2-5; D gene unclear. The CDR3 has 15 residues. Trimming removed 4 bases from V and 3 bases from J, with 15 bases in between. In germline, CDR1 is SGHTA, CDR2 FQGNSA. CDR3 sequence: CASSSMTYEKETQYF. The CDR3, as DNA: TGTGCCAGCAGCTCAATGACTTATGAAAAAGAGACCCAGTACTTC.

The V and J genes are TRBV5-1 and TRBJ2-2; 7 nucleotides match TRBD2. Germline V lookup: CDR1 SGHRS, CDR2 YFSETQ. With V trimmed by 5 bases and J by 0 bases, 7 bases remained unmatched. CDR3 length: 16 amino acids. The DNA of the CDR3 is TGCGCCAGCAGTGAGTCAGCGGGGACGAACACCGGGGAGCTGTTTTTT. Its translation: CASSESAGTNTGELFF. The variable domain in full, with the rest retrieved from reference TRBV5-1 and TRBJ2-2, is KAGVTQTPRYLIKTRGQQVTLSCSPISGHRSVSWYQQTPGQGLQFLFEYFSETQRNKGNFPGRFSGRQFSNSRSEMNVSTLELGDSALYLCASSESAGTNTGELFFGEGSRLTVL.

Ten or more counts support this clonotype. This chain joins TRBV3-1 and TRBJ2-5; tentative D call: TRBD1 (5 bases). V was cut by 4 bases and J by 7 bases, with 13 bases left in between. This CDR3 has 13 residues. Germline V gene lookup returns CDR1 LGHDT and CDR2 YNNKEL (reference sequence). The CDR3 region is CASSPKGLGTQYF. The CDR3 DNA reads TGTGCCAGCAGCCCGAAGGGGCTTGGGACCCAGTACTTC.

In its sample, this clonotype was seen many times. The gene calls are TRBV20-1 and TRBJ2-3; the match to TRBD2 covers 8 bases. The J segment lost 3 bases and the V segment lost 6 bases, leaving 8 bases of the junction unmatched. Germline CDR1 and CDR2: DFQATT and SNEGSKA (reference sequence). The CDR3 consists of 14 residues. CDR3 nucleotide sequence: TGCAGTGCACCAGCGGGAGTTAGGACAGATACGCAGTATTTT. This translates into CSAPAGVRTDTQYF.

This clonotype came up many times. This chain uses TRBV3-1 with TRBJ2-3; 8 nucleotides line up with TRBD2. The CDR3 is made up of 14 amino acids. Germline CDR1 and CDR2: LGHDT and YNNKEL (reference sequence). Trimming at V came to 4 bases and at J to 4 bases, leaving 4 bases not matched to a gene. The CDR3 region has the DNA TGTGCCAGCAGCCTTCTAGCGGGCTCAGATACGCAGTATTTT. As protein: CASSLLAGSDTQYF.